This record concerns one T cell receptor beta chain sequence. Germline V CDR1 and CDR2: MNHNS, SASEGT. This CDR3 comprises 12 residues. Trimming took 3 bases from V and 3 from J, leaving 6 bases between them. This entry comes from a study of blood T cell repertoires in COVID-19. For the study at large: Whether acute or convalescent, the COVID-19 samples came from the United States, Italy and Spain. Sources were T cells, B-cell-depleted T cells, or PBMCs; the material itself was cDNA or gDNA.

Original handling: Amplified reference gene primers provided the basis for estimating nucleated cell counts. Method: immunoSEQ multiplex PCR; TCRdb's copy keeps in-frame clones and lacks some. V and J calls and clone size come straight from that table; D and trimming were deduced from the DNA. The table records roughly 60,000 clones, around 87% of them present only once. V and J are TRBV6-1 and TRBJ2-7; the D is unclear. Specimen: peripheral blood. The sequence was obtained from a man in his 70s with acute or convalescent COVID-19. The CDR3 DNA reads as TGTGCCAGCAGTGATAACTACTACGAGCAGTACTTC. It translates to CASSDNYYEQYF.